The source of this T cell receptor (beta chain) is a study of blood T cell repertoires in COVID-19. Clinical history as reported by participants underpinned cohort assignment. Trimming took 6 bases from V and 1 from J; bases not matched to a gene: 5. CDR1 is MNHEY and CDR2 is SMNVEV in the germline V gene (reference sequence). CDR3 length: 15 amino acids. Some clones are missing from TCRdb's copy, which holds only in-frame ones; the method was immunoSEQ multiplex PCR. Among about 300,000 clones listed, under 90% were seen once. This rearrangement joins TRBV27 to TRBJ2-7; TRBD1 matches 11 bases. The sequenced sample was PBMCs or T cells enriched from blood (not recorded which). This TCR was recovered from a woman in her late teens or twenties who had recovered from COVID-19. In nucleotides, the CDR3 is TGTGCCAGCAGGCTAGGGACAGGGGGTTCCTACGAGCAGTACTTC. It specifies CASRLGTGGSYEQYF.